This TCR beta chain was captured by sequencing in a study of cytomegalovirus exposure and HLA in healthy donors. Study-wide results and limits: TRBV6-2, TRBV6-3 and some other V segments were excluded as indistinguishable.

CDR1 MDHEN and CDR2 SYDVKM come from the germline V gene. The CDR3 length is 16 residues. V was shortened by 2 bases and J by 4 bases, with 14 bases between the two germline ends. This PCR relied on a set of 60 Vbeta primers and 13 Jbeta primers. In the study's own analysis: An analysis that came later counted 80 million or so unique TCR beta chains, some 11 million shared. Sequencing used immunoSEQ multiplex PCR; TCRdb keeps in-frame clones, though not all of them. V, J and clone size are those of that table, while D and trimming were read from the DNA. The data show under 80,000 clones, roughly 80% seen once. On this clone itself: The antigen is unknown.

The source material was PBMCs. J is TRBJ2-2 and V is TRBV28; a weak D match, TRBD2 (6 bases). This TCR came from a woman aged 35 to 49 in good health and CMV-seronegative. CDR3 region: CASSLASGFFTGELFF. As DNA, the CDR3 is TGTGCCAGCAGTTTAGCCAGCGGGTTCTTCACCGGGGAGCTGTTTTTT.